This TCR beta chain was sequenced in a study of cytomegalovirus exposure and HLA in healthy donors. Study-level information: An earlier analysis identified some 110 million unique TCR beta sequences in about 200 million T cells.

This PCR relied on a set of 60 Vbeta primers and 13 Jbeta primers. TCRdb's table, derived via immunoSEQ multiplex PCR, lists solely in-frame clones and lacks some. Of 150,000 to 200,000 clones listed, 75% to 85% are singletons. This clone appeared a single time. The CDR3 has 17 amino acids. This receptor was obtained from a woman in her 30s in good health and CMV-seropositive. The specimen was PBMCs. This sequence joins TRBV21-1 and TRBJ2-2; the table's D call, TRBD2, was not checked against the DNA. TRBV21-1 counts as a pseudogene. This CDR3 reads CASSKGGAIARTGELFF. CDR3 DNA: TGTGCCAGCAGCAAGGGGGGGGCCATAGCGCGAACCGGGGAGCTGTTTTTT.